This TCR beta chain is drawn from a study of T cell changes during pregnancy in multiple sclerosis. CDR3 length: 14 residues. Trimming took 3 bases from V and 8 from J; bases not matched to a gene: 5. CDR1 and CDR2 from the germline V gene are SGHTA and FQGNSA. Generated by immunoSEQ multiplex PCR, the TCRdb table keeps only in-frame clones and is missing some. The repertoire holds 100,000 or so clones, with nearly 95% as singletons. This chain uses TRBV7-2 with TRBJ2-7; 12 bases match TRBD2. This TCR was sampled from a female donor in good health, enrolled as a control in a pregnancy study. Specimen: peripheral blood, collected after pregnancy. CDR3 DNA: TGTGCCAGCAGCTTCCGGACTAGCGGGATCCAGCAGTACTTC. It codes for CASSFRTSGIQQYF.